Listed here are 17 T cell receptor beta chains from one sample, sequenced in a study of blood T cell repertoires in COVID-19. Method: immunoSEQ multiplex PCR; TCRdb's copy keeps in-frame clones and lacks some. The data contain a few hundred thousand clones, about 87% of them singletons. Sequencing was done on a sample of PBMCs or T cells enriched from blood (not recorded which). The receptors originated from a woman aged 45-65 years who had recovered from COVID-19.

This clone has more than one count but fewer than ten. The sample holds other DNA sequences that translate to the same CDR3. This chain links TRBV29-1 with TRBJ1-4, with 9 bases matching TRBD1. Germline assignment: CDR1 SQVTM and CDR2 ANQGSEA. The junction had 5 bases not matched to a gene; V was cut back by 4 bases and J by 8 bases. The CDR3 runs 13 residues. The CDR3 DNA reads TGCAGCGTTGGAGGGACAGGGCAGGAAAAACTGTTTTTT. This codes for CSVGGTGQEKLFF.

V and J are TRBV7-9 and TRBJ2-1; the D gene is possibly TRBD2 (5 bases). The CDR3 spans 15 residues. V dropped 6 bases and J dropped 5 bases, with 17 bases sitting between them. The germline gives CDR1 SEHNR, CDR2 FQNEAQ (reference sequence). The CDR3 DNA sequence: TGTGCCAGCAGGTTGGCCCGAAGGGAGAACAATGAGCAGTTCTTC. Its protein product is CASRLARRENNEQFF.

The count of this clone is one. This chain joins TRBV4-2 and TRBJ1-2; TRBD1 aligns across 7 bases. The J segment lost 4 bases and the V segment lost 0 bases, leaving 5 bases of the junction unmatched. Per germline, CDR1 LGHNA and CDR2 YNFKEQ. The CDR3 is 15 residues long. Written as DNA, the CDR3 is TGTGCCAGCAGCCAAGACAAGGGGGCGGGCTATGGCTACACCTTC. Translating it yields CASSQDKGAGYGYTF.

The chain carries TRBV10-3 and TRBJ1-4, with D perhaps TRBD1 (5 bases). With 6 bases removed from V and 8 bases from J, the gap between germline ends came to 13 bases. The V gene's germline CDR1 is ENHRY and CDR2 SYGVKD. This CDR3 comprises 13 residues. The CDR3 nucleotides read TGTGCCATCAGACCGGAGGGGAGGGAAAAACTGTTTTTT. Translating gives CAIRPEGREKLFF.

This clone has a single count. The genes are TRBV11-2 and TRBJ1-3, with no clear D. The CDR3 runs to 16 residues. Germline V gives CDR1 SGHAT, CDR2 FQNNGV. Trimming pared 3 bases from V and 0 bases from J, leaving 12 bases between. This chain's CDR3 is CASSFGALSSGNTIYF. The CDR3 region has the DNA TGTGCCAGCAGCTTTGGTGCGTTAAGCTCTGGAAACACCATATATTTT.

The J gene is TRBJ2-3, the V gene TRBV27, with unresolved D. Germline lookup yields CDR1 MNHEY and CDR2 SMNVEV (reference sequence). V was trimmed by 6 bases and J by 0 bases, leaving 13 bases between them. The CDR3 has 15 amino acids. The CDR3 spells CASSEQFLSTDTQYF. As DNA, the CDR3 is TGTGCCAGCAGCGAACAGTTTCTGAGCACAGATACGCAGTATTTT.

The genes are TRBV3-1 (or the pseudogene TRBV3-2) and TRBJ2-1, with D possibly matching TRBD1 (5 bases). Germline values: CDR1 LGHDT, CDR2 YNNKEL (reference sequence). The V end lost 0 bases, the J end lost 15 bases, and 15 bases lay between the germline ends. The CDR3 runs to 13 residues. The CDR3 is CASSQDVPSGRFF. The CDR3 DNA reads TGTGCCAGCAGCCAAGATGTCCCCTCAGGGCGGTTCTTC.

The chain has TRBV7-2 and TRBJ2-1; 10 bases match TRBD2. The CDR3 runs 13 residues. Looked up from germline, CDR1 is SGHTA and CDR2 is FQGNSA. With V trimmed by 3 bases and J by 13 bases, 6 bases remained unmatched. CDR3 in amino acids: CASSFGTSASQFF. The CDR3 coding sequence is TGTGCCAGCAGCTTTGGGACTAGCGCATCCCAGTTCTTC.

The chain uses TRBV30 and TRBJ2-2; possible D gene TRBD2, 6 bases. The V end lost 4 bases, the J end lost 7 bases, and 19 bases lay between the germline ends. The CDR3 sequence is 15 residues long. The V gene's germline CDR1 is GTSNPN and CDR2 SVGIG (reference sequence). CDR3: CAWMLGGVVVGELFF. The DNA for the CDR3 is TGTGCCTGGATGTTGGGGGGAGTGGTGGTCGGGGAGCTGTTTTTT.

A remark on this clone: Mismatch with germline at one junction end may stem from a read error. V and J are TRBV7-9 and TRBJ1-6; 9 bases fit TRBD1. Germline V gene data show CDR1 as SEHNR and CDR2 as FQNEAQ (reference sequence). The CDR3 extends over 17 amino acids. CDR3 loop: CASTLSLVGQGFSPLHF. CDR3 nucleotides: TGTGCCAGCACCTTATCCCTGGTGGGACAGGGTTTTTCACCCCTCCACTTT.

The sample holds one count of this clone. The chain employs TRBV5-4 and TRBJ2-3; TRBD2 agrees at 8 bases. Trimming removed 2 bases from V and 3 bases from J; junction bases left unmatched: 8. Germline V gives CDR1 SGHNT, CDR2 YYREEE (reference sequence). The CDR3 extends over 16 amino acids. The CDR3 spells CASSFPGGTRTDTQYF. Written as DNA, the CDR3 is TGTGCCAGCAGCTTCCCGGGAGGGACAAGAACAGATACGCAGTATTTT.

The chain combines TRBV10-3 with TRBJ1-2; TRBD1 agrees at 7 bases. The germline gives CDR1 ENHRY, CDR2 SYGVKD. The J segment lost 4 bases and the V segment lost 0 bases, leaving 5 bases of the junction unmatched. The CDR3 loop spans 15 amino acids. CDR3 amino acids: CAISESTGVGYGYTF. The CDR3, as DNA: TGTGCCATCAGTGAGTCCACAGGGGTAGGCTATGGCTACACCTTC.

The chain is built from TRBV28 and TRBJ2-3, with 12 bases fitting TRBD2. The CDR3 spans 15 residues. Germline V gene data show CDR1 as MDHEN and CDR2 as SYDVKM. The trim removed 6 bases at V and 6 bases at J, leaving 7 bases unmatched. The CDR3 reads CASRLTSGGSDTQYF. The CDR3 DNA follows: TGTGCCAGCAGGCTGACTAGCGGGGGATCGGATACGCAGTATTTT.

The chain joins TRBV10-3 to TRBJ1-2; D is unresolved. CDR3 length equals 13 residues. Trimming shortened V by 5 bases and J by 2 bases, and 9 bases separated the two germline ends. Germline V gives CDR1 ENHRY, CDR2 SYGVKD. The CDR3 sequence: CAISQDQNYGYTF. CDR3 sequence (DNA): TGTGCCATCAGTCAGGATCAAAACTATGGCTACACCTTC.

This sequence joins TRBV5-1 and TRBJ2-3; TRBD2 aligns across 7 bases. Germline V gene lookup returns CDR1 SGHRS and CDR2 YFSETQ. The CDR3 length is 14 residues. V dropped 2 bases and J dropped 1; count of bases not matched to a gene: 1. CDR3 sequence: CASSFLAGTDTQYF. CDR3 in DNA: TGCGCCAGCAGCTTTCTAGCGGGCACAGATACGCAGTATTTT.

This clone turned up a few times. The gene calls are TRBV7-2 and TRBJ1-2, with a weak D call TRBD1 (5 bases). CDR3 length equals 14 residues. Trimming took 2 bases from V and 14 from J, leaving 21 bases between them. CDR1 is SGHTA, CDR2 FQGNSA, per germline. The CDR3 region is CASSLRRDVPSRTF. The CDR3 DNA reads TGTGCCAGCAGCTTAAGGCGGGACGTCCCTTCCAGGACCTTC.

The CDR3 reads CASSLAHPPIPRAREKLFF. The CDR3 coding sequence is TGTGCCAGCAGCTTAGCGCACCCCCCAATCCCCAGGGCGCGTGAAAAACTGTTTTTT. The chain couples TRBV7-2 to TRBJ1-4; possibly TRBD1 for D (5 bases). Looked up from germline, CDR1 is SGHTA and CDR2 is FQGNSA. This CDR3 comprises 19 residues. The germline V and J ends were trimmed by 0 bases and 7 bases, with 24 bases remaining between them.